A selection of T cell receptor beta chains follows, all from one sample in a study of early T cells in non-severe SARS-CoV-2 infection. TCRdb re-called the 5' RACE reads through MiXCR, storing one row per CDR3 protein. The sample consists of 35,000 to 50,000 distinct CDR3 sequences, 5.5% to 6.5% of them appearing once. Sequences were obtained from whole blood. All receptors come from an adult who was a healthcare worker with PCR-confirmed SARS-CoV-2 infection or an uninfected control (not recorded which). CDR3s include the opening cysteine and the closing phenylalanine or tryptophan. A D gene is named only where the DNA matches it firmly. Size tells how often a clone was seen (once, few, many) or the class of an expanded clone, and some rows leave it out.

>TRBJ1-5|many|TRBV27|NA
CASSLSGSNQPQHF
TGTGCCAGCAGTTTATCGGGCAGTAATCAGCCCCAGCATTTT
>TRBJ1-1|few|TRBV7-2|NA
CASSLDEGLEAFF
TGTGCCAGCAGCTTAGACGAGGGGCTGGAAGCTTTCTTT
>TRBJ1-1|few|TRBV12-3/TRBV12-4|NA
CASSLRQENTEAFF
TGTGCCAGCAGCCTCAGACAGGAGAACACTGAAGCTTTCTTT
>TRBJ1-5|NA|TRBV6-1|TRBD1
CASRLRGTGGHNQPQHF
TGTGCCAGCAGGTTGAGGGGGACAGGGGGCCACAATCAGCCCCAGCATTTT
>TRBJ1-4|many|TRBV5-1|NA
CASSTDPRTSNEKLFF
TGCGCCAGCAGTACGGACCCCCGTACTAGTAATGAAAAACTGTTTTTT
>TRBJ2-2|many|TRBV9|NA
CASSVEGRGAGELFF
TGTGCCAGCAGCGTAGAAGGGAGAGGGGCCGGGGAGCTGTTTTTT
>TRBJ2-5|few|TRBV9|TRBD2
CASSPPGGPETQYF
TGTGCCAGCAGCCCCCCGGGGGGGCCAGAGACCCAGTACTTC
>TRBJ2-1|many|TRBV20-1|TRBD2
CSARTSGGYHEQFF
TGCAGTGCCAGGACTAGCGGGGGGTACCATGAGCAGTTCTTC
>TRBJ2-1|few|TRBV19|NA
CASSIYNEQFF
TGTGCCAGTAGTATTTACAATGAGCAGTTCTTC
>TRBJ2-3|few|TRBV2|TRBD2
CASSPLRGGPSDTQYF
TGTGCCAGCTCCCCATTACGCGGGGGGCCATCGGATACGCAGTATTTT